This T cell receptor (beta chain) appears in the sequencing data of a study of blood T cells in healthy people across ages. Study-level points and caveats: As naive T cell percentage varied, TCR beta diversity correlated strongly with it.

It was with a sample-barcoded 5' primer and a J-beta primer mix that a second PCR of roughly 6 to 12 cycles was run. TCRdb reprocessed the 5' RACE reads via MiXCR and lists one record per CDR3 protein. The sample comprises fewer than 950,000 distinct CDR3 sequences, approximately 55% of which are singletons, and about 42% rests with the top ten. This clonotype has just one count. Its antigen is still unknown. Germline V gene data show CDR1 as SGHTA and CDR2 as FQGTGA. The CDR3 runs to 17 residues. Deletions cut 3 bases from V and 2 bases from J, with 18 bases between. The chain uses TRBV7-3 and TRBJ2-3, with a tentative D call TRBD1 (6 bases). This sequence was found in a man older than 75 in good health. Sequenced sample: blood. DNA for the CDR3: TGTGCCAGCAGCTTGGGGGCCTCGATCCGCCTCACAGATACGCAGTATTTT. Its protein is CASSLGASIRLTDTQYF.